The clone carrying this TCR beta chain was picked up a small number of times. The antigen is undetermined. Using RNA template, CDR3s of TCR alpha and beta were amplified with iRepertoire arm-PCR. Input was roughly 100-450 ng of tissue mRNA or PBMC total RNA. TCRdb analysed the multiplex PCR reads with MiXCR anew, one entry per CDR3 protein. The data show around 140,000 distinct CDR3 sequences, roughly 43% seen once. This entry is derived from a study of glioma-infiltrating T cells. Study observations and caveats: Very few CDR3 sequences were shared between tissue and blood. Gliomas, especially low-grade, showed above-expected tissue-blood divergence; non-neoplastic patients showed below.

The CDR3 has 13 residues. V lost 7 bases, J lost 2 bases, and 10 bases lay in between. CDR1 is MNHNS and CDR2 is SASEGT in the germline V gene. V gene TRBV6-1 combines with J gene TRBJ2-3; possible D gene TRBD1, 6 bases. The source of this sequence is a human donor with low-grade glioma or glioblastoma, undergoing nonglioma brain surgery, or in good health (not recorded which). Sequenced input: glioma tissue, nonneoplastic brain tissue, or PBMCs (not recorded which). As DNA, the CDR3 is TGTGCCAGCAAGGGACACAACACAGATACGCAGTATTTT. Protein sequence: CASKGHNTDTQYF.